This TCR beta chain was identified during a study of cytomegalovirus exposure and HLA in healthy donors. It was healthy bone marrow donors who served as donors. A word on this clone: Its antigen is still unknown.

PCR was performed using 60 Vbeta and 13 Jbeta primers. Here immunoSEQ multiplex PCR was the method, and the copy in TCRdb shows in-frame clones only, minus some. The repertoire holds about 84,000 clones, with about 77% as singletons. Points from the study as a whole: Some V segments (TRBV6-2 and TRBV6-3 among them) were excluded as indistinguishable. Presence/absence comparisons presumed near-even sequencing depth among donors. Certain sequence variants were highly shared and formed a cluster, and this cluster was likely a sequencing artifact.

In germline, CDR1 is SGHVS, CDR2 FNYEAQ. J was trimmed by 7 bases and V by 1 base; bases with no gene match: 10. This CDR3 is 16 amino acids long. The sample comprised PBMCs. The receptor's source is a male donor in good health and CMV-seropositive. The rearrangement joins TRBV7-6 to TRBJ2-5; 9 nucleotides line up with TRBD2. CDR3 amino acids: CASSLGLAGLMGTQYF. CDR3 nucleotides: TGTGCCAGCAGCTTAGGGCTAGCGGGATTGATGGGGACCCAGTACTTC.